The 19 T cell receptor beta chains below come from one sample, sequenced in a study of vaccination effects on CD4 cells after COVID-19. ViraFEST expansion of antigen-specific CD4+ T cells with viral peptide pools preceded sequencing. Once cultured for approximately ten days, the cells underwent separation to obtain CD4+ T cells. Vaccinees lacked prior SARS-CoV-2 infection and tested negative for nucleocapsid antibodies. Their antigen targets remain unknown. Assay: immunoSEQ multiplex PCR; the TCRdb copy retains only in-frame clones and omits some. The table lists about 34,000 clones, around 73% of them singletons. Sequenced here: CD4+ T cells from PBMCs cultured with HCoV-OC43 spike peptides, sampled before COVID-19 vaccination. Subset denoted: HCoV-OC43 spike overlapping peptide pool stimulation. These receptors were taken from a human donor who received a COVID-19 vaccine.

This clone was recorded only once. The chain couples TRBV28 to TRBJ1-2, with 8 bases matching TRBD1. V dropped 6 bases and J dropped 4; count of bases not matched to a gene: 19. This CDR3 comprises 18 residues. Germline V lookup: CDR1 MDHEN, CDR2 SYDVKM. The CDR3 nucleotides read TGTGCCAGCAGCTTACCCCAATTTACAGGGGGGCCCCTCTATGGCTACACCTTC. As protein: CASSLPQFTGGPLYGYTF.

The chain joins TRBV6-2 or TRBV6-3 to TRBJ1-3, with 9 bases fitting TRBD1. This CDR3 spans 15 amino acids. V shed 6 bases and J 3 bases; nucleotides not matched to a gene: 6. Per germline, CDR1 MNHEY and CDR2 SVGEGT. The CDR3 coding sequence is TGTGCCAGCAGCTTACAGGGGGCGTTTGGAAACACCATATATTTT. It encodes CASSLQGAFGNTIYF.

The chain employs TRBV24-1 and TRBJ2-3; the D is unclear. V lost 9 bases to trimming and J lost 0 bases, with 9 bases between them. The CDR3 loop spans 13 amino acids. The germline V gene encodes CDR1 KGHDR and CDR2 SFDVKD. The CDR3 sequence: CATQLASTDTQYF. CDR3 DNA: TGTGCCACCCAATTGGCTAGCACAGATACGCAGTATTTT.

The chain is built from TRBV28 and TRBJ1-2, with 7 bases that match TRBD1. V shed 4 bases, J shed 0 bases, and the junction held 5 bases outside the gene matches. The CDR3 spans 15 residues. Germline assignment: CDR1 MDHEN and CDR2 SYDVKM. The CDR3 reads CASSSTGVANYGYTF. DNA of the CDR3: TGTGCCAGCAGTTCAACAGGGGTAGCTAACTATGGCTACACCTTC.

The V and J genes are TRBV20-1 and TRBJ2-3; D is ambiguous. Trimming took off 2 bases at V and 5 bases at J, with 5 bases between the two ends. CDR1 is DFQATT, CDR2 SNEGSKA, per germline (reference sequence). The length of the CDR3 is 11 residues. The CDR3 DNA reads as TGCAGTGCTAGATTTGGAGATACGCAGTATTTT. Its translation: CSARFGDTQYF.

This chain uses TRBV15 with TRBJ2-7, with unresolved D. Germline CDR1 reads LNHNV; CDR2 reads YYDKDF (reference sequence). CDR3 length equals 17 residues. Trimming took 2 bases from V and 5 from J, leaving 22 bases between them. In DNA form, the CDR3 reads TGTGCCACCAGCAGACCCCTTAATTCGAGGAGTACCCACGAGCAGTACTTC. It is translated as CATSRPLNSRSTHEQYF.

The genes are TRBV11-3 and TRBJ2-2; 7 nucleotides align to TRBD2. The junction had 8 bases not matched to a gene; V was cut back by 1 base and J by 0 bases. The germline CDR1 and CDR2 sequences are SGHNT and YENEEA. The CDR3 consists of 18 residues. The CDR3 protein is CASSLAWGGVPNTGELFF. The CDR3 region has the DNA TGTGCCAGCAGCTTAGCTTGGGGGGGGGTTCCGAACACCGGGGAGCTGTTTTTT.

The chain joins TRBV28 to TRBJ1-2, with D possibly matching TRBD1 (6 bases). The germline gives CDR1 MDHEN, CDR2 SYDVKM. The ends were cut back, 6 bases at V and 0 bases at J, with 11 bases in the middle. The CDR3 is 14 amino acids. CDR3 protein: CASRRQATNYGYTF. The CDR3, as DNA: TGTGCCAGCAGGCGACAGGCGACTAACTATGGCTACACCTTC.

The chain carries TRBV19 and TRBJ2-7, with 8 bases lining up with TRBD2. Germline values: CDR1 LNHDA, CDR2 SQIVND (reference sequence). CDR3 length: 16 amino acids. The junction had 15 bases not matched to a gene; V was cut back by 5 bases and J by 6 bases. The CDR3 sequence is CASSADGGGRIPEQYF. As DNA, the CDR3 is TGTGCCAGTAGTGCAGACGGCGGGGGGCGAATTCCCGAGCAGTACTTC. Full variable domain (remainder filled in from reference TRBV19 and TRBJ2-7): DGGITQSPKYLFRKEGQNVTLSCEQNLNHDAMYWYRQDPGQGLRLIYYSQIVNDFQKGDIAEGYSVSREKKESFPLTVTSAQKNPTAFYLCASSADGGGRIPEQYFGPGTRLTVT.

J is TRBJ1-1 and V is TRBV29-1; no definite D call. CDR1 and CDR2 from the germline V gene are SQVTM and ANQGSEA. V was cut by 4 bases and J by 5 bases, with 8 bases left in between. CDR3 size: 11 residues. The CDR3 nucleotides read TGCAGCGTTGTAGGAGGGACTGAAGCTTTCTTT. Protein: CSVVGGTEAFF.

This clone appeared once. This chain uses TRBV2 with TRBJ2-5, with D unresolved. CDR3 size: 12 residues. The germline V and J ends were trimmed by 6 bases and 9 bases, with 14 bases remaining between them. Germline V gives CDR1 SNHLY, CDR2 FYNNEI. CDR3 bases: TGTGCCAGCAGGACCGGGCCAGTGGCCCAGTACTTC. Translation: CASRTGPVAQYF. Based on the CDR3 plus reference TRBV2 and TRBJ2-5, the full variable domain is EPEVTQTPSHQVTQMGQEVILRCVPISNHLYFYWYRQILGQKVEFLVSFYNNEISEKSEIFDDQFSVERPDGSNFTLKIRSTKLEDSAMYFCASRTGPVAQYFGPGTRLLVL.

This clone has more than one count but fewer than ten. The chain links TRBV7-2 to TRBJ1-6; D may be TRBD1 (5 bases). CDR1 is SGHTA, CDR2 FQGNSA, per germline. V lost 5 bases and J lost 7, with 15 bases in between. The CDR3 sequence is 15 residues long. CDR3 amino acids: CASSATGTRNSPLHF. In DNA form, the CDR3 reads TGTGCCAGCAGCGCCACCGGGACGAGAAATTCACCCCTCCACTTT.

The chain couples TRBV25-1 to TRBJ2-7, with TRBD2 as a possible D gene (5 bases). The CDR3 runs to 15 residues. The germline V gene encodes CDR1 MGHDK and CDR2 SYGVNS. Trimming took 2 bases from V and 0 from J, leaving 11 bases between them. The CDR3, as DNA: TGTGCCAGCAGTGAAGAGGGCAGCTACTCCTACGAGCAGTACTTC. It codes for CASSEEGSYSYEQYF.

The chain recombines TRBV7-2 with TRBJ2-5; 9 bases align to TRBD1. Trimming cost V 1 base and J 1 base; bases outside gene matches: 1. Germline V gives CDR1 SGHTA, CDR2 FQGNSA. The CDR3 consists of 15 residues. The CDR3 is CASSLETGGQETQYF. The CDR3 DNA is TGTGCCAGCAGCTTAGAGACAGGGGGCCAAGAGACCCAGTACTTC.

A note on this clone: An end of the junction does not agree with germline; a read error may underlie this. DNA of the CDR3: TGTGCCAGCAGCATAGCGGGGGACACAGATACGCAGTATTTT. Translated: CASSIAGDTDTQYF. The chain has TRBV11-1 and TRBJ2-3; 9 positions agree with TRBD2. Looked up from germline, CDR1 is SGHAT and CDR2 is FQDESV (reference sequence). The CDR3 totals 14 residues.

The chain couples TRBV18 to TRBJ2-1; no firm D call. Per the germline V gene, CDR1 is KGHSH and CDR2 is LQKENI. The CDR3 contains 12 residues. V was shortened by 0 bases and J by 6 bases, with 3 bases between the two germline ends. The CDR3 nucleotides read TGTGCCAGCTCACCACCTTTCAATGAGCAGTTCTTC. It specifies CASSPPFNEQFF.

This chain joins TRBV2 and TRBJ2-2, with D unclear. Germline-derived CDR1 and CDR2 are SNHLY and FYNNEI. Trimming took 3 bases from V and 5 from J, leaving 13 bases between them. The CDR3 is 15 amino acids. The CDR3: CASSDVDGFTGELFF. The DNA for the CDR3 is TGTGCCAGCAGTGACGTGGACGGGTTTACCGGGGAGCTGTTTTTT.

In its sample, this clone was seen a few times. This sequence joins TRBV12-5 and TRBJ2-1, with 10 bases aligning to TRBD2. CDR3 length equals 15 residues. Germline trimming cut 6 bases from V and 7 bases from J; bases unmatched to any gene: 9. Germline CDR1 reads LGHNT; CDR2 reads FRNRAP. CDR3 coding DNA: TGTGCTAGTGGCCGGAGCGGGAGGGCCGGAAATGAGCAGTTCTTC. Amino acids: CASGRSGRAGNEQFF.

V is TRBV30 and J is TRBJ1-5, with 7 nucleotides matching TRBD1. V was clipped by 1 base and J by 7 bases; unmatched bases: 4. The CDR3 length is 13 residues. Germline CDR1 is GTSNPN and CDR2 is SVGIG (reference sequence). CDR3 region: CAWSGTGGQPQHF. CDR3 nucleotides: TGTGCCTGGAGTGGGACAGGCGGGCAGCCCCAGCATTTT.